This entry features one T cell receptor beta chain sequence. Its antigen is undetermined. This sample is drawn from a study of tumor-infiltrating lymphocytes in localized non-small cell lung cancer. Study-wide results and caveats: IM1 and IM2 tumors showed no difference in T-cell fraction. Available tissue quantity limited TCR sequencing to a patient subset. Different pieces of the same tissue were used for each assay.

The CDR3 is 13 residues long. V was clipped by 0 bases and J by 4 bases, with 8 bases between them. Germline V gives CDR1 GTSNPN, CDR2 SVGIG (reference sequence). Profiled with immunoSEQ multiplex PCR; TCRdb holds only in-frame clones, not every one. The sample has approximately 12,000 clones; about 66% are singletons. The sample comprised lung tumor tissue. The receptor was derived from a human donor with non-small cell lung cancer. The chain couples TRBV30 to TRBJ2-3; D ambiguous. The CDR3 nucleotides read TGTGCCTGGAGTGTGGGTAGGGCAGATACGCAGTATTTT. It is translated as CAWSVGRADTQYF.